What follows is one TCR beta chain and its context. The antigen remains undetermined. It was one heparinised blood draw, averaging around 120 mL, that each donor gave. The data stem from a study of beta chain features in type 1 diabetes. Notes on the study in general: Significant though moderate, a shortening of TCRB CDR3s appeared in all four CD4+ subsets of Type 1 diabetes patients.

Since all of the isolated RNA was reverse transcribed, expressed TCRB transcripts were what got sequenced. Sequencing was performed with immunoSEQ multiplex PCR; in TCRdb, only in-frame clones are kept and a portion is missing. The data contain hundreds of thousands of clones, around an eighth of them singletons. The sample comprised naive CD4+ T cells from blood. The sequence came from a man aged 18 to 30 with type 1 diabetes.

CDR3 residues: CASSPNGGVQYF. The CDR3 nucleotides read TGTGCCAGCAGCCCCAACGGGGGAGTTCAGTACTTC. V is TRBV9 and J is TRBJ2-4, with D perhaps TRBD2 (6 bases). The germline V gene has CDR1 SGDLS and CDR2 YYNGEE. V lost 4 bases and J lost 11, with 13 bases in between. The CDR3 is made up of 12 amino acids.